Shown below are 30 T cell receptor beta chains from a single sample sequenced in a study of blood T cell repertoires in COVID-19. TCRdb's copy holds only in-frame clones and misses some; the assay was immunoSEQ multiplex PCR. The sample has approximately 150,000 clones, about 86% seen once; the top ten hold approximately 10%. Sample: peripheral blood. Source of these receptors: a man aged 65 to 79 with active or convalescent COVID-19.

The chain carries TRBV6-2 or TRBV6-3 and TRBJ2-7; TRBD2 is a possible D gene (6 bases). Germline V gives CDR1 MNHEY, CDR2 SVGEGT. The CDR3 consists of 17 residues. V was clipped by 5 bases and J by 1 base, with 21 bases between them. The CDR3: CASSAMVGGRPSYEQYF. CDR3 sequence (DNA): TGTGCCAGCAGTGCCATGGTGGGAGGCAGACCTTCCTACGAGCAGTACTTC.

Points on this clone: This same CDR3 is encoded by further DNA sequences in the sample. The chain uses TRBV5-1 and TRBJ1-2, with D perhaps matching TRBD1 (5 bases). The CDR3 runs 13 residues. Trimming shortened V by 0 bases and J by 7 bases, and 10 bases separated the two germline ends. Germline CDR1 SGHRS, CDR2 YFSETQ. CDR3 sequence reads: CASSLEGAGGYTF. In DNA form, the CDR3 reads TGCGCCAGCAGCTTGGAAGGGGCTGGTGGCTACACCTTC.

The chain employs TRBV9 and TRBJ2-1, with 8 bases matching TRBD2. Trimming at V came to 0 bases and at J to 9 bases, leaving 8 bases not matched to a gene. There are 15 residues in the CDR3. Germline CDR1 reads SGDLS; CDR2 reads YYNGEE. The CDR3 sequence is CASSVGTGGFGEQFF. The CDR3 DNA reads TGTGCCAGCAGCGTAGGAACGGGGGGGTTTGGTGAGCAGTTCTTC.

The chain joins TRBV5-1 to TRBJ2-1; 7 bases agree with TRBD1. With 0 bases clipped from V and 8 bases from J, the junction kept 5 bases outside the gene matches. The CDR3 totals 14 residues. Germline V gene lookup returns CDR1 SGHRS and CDR2 YFSETQ. CDR3 DNA sequence: TGCGCCAGCAGCTTGGAGGCAGACAGGGATGAGCAGTTCTTC. This codes for CASSLEADRDEQFF. The variable domain in full, completed from reference TRBV5-1 and TRBJ2-1, reads KAGVTQTPRYLIKTRGQQVTLSCSPISGHRSVSWYQQTPGQGLQFLFEYFSETQRNKGNFPGRFSGRQFSNSRSEMNVSTLELGDSALYLCASSLEADRDEQFFGPGTRLTVL.

The chain has TRBV6-5 and TRBJ1-4, with D unresolved. Trimming removed 0 bases from V and 0 bases from J, with 8 bases in between. CDR1 and CDR2 (germline): MNHEY, SVGAGI. This CDR3 has 16 residues. CDR3: CASSYSRVATNEKLFF. CDR3 sequence (DNA): TGTGCCAGCAGTTACTCGAGAGTTGCAACTAATGAAAAACTGTTTTTT.

The rearrangement uses TRBV7-8 and TRBJ1-4, with D possibly being TRBD1 (5 bases). The ends were cut back, 5 bases at V and 8 bases at J, with 21 bases in the middle. From germline, CDR1 is SGHVS and CDR2 FQNEAQ. The CDR3 covers 16 residues. CDR3 sequence (DNA): TGTGCCAGCAGCCTCGAGAGACAGCTATTTCGGGAAAAACTGTTTTTT. It encodes CASSLERQLFREKLFF. The variable domain in full, with the rest retrieved from reference TRBV7-8 and TRBJ1-4, is GAGVSQSPRYKVAKRGQDVALRCDPISGHVSLFWYQQALGQGPEFLTYFQNEAQLDKSGLPSDRFFAERPEGSVSTLKIQRTQQEDSAVYLCASSLERQLFREKLFFGSGTQLSVL.

This clone occurred once. V and J are TRBV9 and TRBJ2-1; TRBD1 matches at 7 bases. The J segment lost 8 bases and the V segment lost 0 bases, leaving 5 bases of the junction unmatched. Per germline, CDR1 SGDLS and CDR2 YYNGEE. The CDR3 contains 14 residues. CDR3 nucleotides: TGTGCCAGCAGCGTAGAGAACAGGGGAGATGAGCAGTTCTTC. Translated: CASSVENRGDEQFF.

This sequence joins TRBV27 and TRBJ2-7; TRBD2 matches at 9 bases. The germline V gene encodes CDR1 MNHEY and CDR2 SMNVEV (reference sequence). V shed 5 bases, J shed 4 bases, and the junction held 18 bases outside the gene matches. The CDR3 totals 18 residues. The CDR3, as DNA: TGTGCCAGCAGTCCCTCCCCGGTGGCTAGCGGGGTTCCTTACGAGCAGTACTTC. Encoded protein: CASSPSPVASGVPYEQYF.

The chain has TRBV18 and TRBJ1-1, with 9 bases lining up with TRBD1. With 3 bases clipped from V and 3 bases from J, the junction kept 5 bases outside the gene matches. CDR1 and CDR2 (germline): KGHSH, LQKENI. The CDR3 totals 15 residues. The CDR3 DNA follows: TGTGCCAGCTCACCCGAACAGGGGGCGGACACTGAAGCTTTCTTT. Translation gives CASSPEQGADTEAFF.

The chain employs TRBV16 and TRBJ1-5; D is possibly TRBD1 (6 bases). The CDR3 is 14 amino acids. Germline-derived CDR1 and CDR2 are KGHSY and FQNENV. Deletions cut 4 bases from V and 2 bases from J, with 9 bases between. The CDR3 here is CASSLRQGNQPQHF. CDR3 nucleotides: TGTGCCAGCAGCCTCCGACAGGGCAATCAGCCCCAGCATTTT. The full variable domain, with the rest looked up from reference TRBV16 and TRBJ1-5, is GEEVAQTPKHLVRGEGQKAKLYCAPIKGHSYVFWYQQVLKNEFKFLISFQNENVFDETGMPKERFSAKCLPNSPCSLEIQATKLEDSAVYFCASSLRQGNQPQHFGDGTRLSIL.

This clone was detected only a few times. This chain links TRBV2 with TRBJ1-4; D uncertain. CDR3 length: 14 residues. In germline, CDR1 is SNHLY, CDR2 FYNNEI. Trimming stripped 1 base from V and 8 bases from J, with 11 bases between. This chain's CDR3 is CASSEGRADEKLFF. The CDR3 nucleotides read TGTGCCAGCAGTGAAGGGAGGGCAGACGAAAAACTGTTTTTT.

The V gene is TRBV2, the J gene TRBJ2-1; 10 nucleotides match TRBD1. V lost 11 bases to trimming and J lost 6 bases; unmatched junction nucleotides: 10. Germline CDR1 and CDR2: SNHLY and FYNNEI. This CDR3 comprises 14 residues. The CDR3 nucleotides are TGTGCCGGCTCCCGGGACAGGGGACTCAATGAGCAGTTCTTC. Translated, it gives CAGSRDRGLNEQFF.

This chain connects TRBV7-9 to TRBJ1-2; D is possibly TRBD1 (5 bases). V was clipped by 5 bases and J by 6 bases, with 10 bases between them. The germline gives CDR1 SEHNR, CDR2 FQNEAQ (reference sequence). The CDR3 totals 12 residues. The CDR3 is CASSPRGDGYTF. As DNA, the CDR3 is TGTGCCAGCAGCCCCCGGGGGGATGGCTACACCTTC.

This chain connects TRBV2 to TRBJ1-5, with D possibly matching TRBD1 (5 bases). The CDR3 spans 12 residues. CDR1 is SNHLY, CDR2 FYNNEI, per germline. V was clipped by 6 bases and J by 4 bases, with 7 bases between them. The CDR3 is CASSGQNQPQHF. The CDR3, as DNA: TGTGCCAGCAGCGGACAAAATCAGCCCCAGCATTTT.

This chain links TRBV5-1 with TRBJ1-2, with 11 bases lining up with TRBD1. Germline trimming cut 3 bases from V and 4 bases from J; bases unmatched to any gene: 8. The CDR3 runs to 16 residues. Per the germline V gene, CDR1 is SGHRS and CDR2 is YFSETQ. This chain's CDR3 is CASSSGQGAYGYGYTF. As DNA, the CDR3 is TGCGCCAGCAGCTCAGGACAGGGGGCGTATGGCTATGGCTACACCTTC.

The chain couples TRBV27 to TRBJ2-7; D gene unclear. The V end was cut by 2 bases, the J end by 5 bases, with 7 bases between. Germline V gives CDR1 MNHEY, CDR2 SMNVEV (reference sequence). The CDR3 runs to 12 residues. The CDR3 nucleotides are TGTGCCAGCAGTTTAAATAGAGACGAGCAGTACTTC. This encodes CASSLNRDEQYF.

The J gene is TRBJ1-2, the V gene TRBV16; perhaps TRBD1 as D (5 bases). V lost 2 bases to trimming and J lost 8 bases, with 15 bases between them. CDR1 KGHSY and CDR2 FQNENV come from the germline V gene. The CDR3 is 14 residues long. The CDR3 DNA follows: TGTGCCAGCAGCCAAAAGGGGAATACAGGAGGCTACACCTTC. Amino acids: CASSQKGNTGGYTF.

The genes are TRBV7-2 and TRBJ2-5, with D perhaps matching TRBD2 (7 bases). Germline-derived CDR1 and CDR2 are SGHTA and FQGNSA. The CDR3 contains 17 residues. V lost 2 bases and J 1 base, leaving 17 bases between the germline ends. The CDR3 protein is CASSLSVGGGGQETQYF. CDR3 bases: TGTGCCAGCAGCTTAAGCGTAGGGGGGGGCGGCCAAGAGACCCAGTACTTC. The entire variable domain, with the rest obtained from reference TRBV7-2 and TRBJ2-5, is as follows: GAGVSQSPSNKVTEKGKDVELRCDPISGHTALYWYRQSLGQGLEFLIYFQGNSAPDKSGLPSDRFSAERTGGSVSTLTIQRTQQEDSAVYLCASSLSVGGGGQETQYFGPGTRLLVL.

This rearrangement joins TRBV7-6 to TRBJ1-6; maybe TRBD1 (6 bases). Trimming shortened V by 6 bases and J by 8 bases, and 17 bases separated the two germline ends. The CDR3 is 15 residues long. Germline V gene data show CDR1 as SGHVS and CDR2 as FNYEAQ. CDR3 in amino acids: CASSTNRDKDSPLHF. The CDR3 DNA reads as TGTGCCAGCAGTACGAACCGGGACAAAGATTCACCCCTCCACTTT.

The chain is built from TRBV7-9 and TRBJ1-3; possibly TRBD1 for D (5 bases). CDR3 length: 14 amino acids. CDR1 SEHNR and CDR2 FQNEAQ come from the germline V gene (reference sequence). V shed 1 base and J shed 9 bases, with 13 bases lying between them. For the CDR3, the DNA is TGTGCCAGCAGCTTAGAGGGGTTAAAAATCACCATATATTTT. Its translation: CASSLEGLKITIYF.

The chain uses TRBV7-8 and TRBJ2-2; 7 positions match TRBD2. This CDR3 has 15 amino acids. The V gene's germline CDR1 is SGHVS and CDR2 FQNEAQ. With V trimmed by 0 bases and J by 5 bases, 3 bases remained unmatched. CDR3 in amino acids: CASSLAGGPTGELFF. The DNA for the CDR3 is TGTGCCAGCAGCTTAGCGGGAGGGCCGACCGGGGAGCTGTTTTTT.

This chain links TRBV6-6 with TRBJ2-2; D call uncertain. V was clipped by 10 bases and J by 8 bases, with 11 bases between them. The germline V gene has CDR1 MNHNY and CDR2 SVGAGI (reference sequence). The CDR3 consists of 11 residues. The CDR3: CATLLGGELFF. For the CDR3, the DNA is TGTGCCACCCTCCTCGGGGGGGAGCTGTTTTTT.

The J gene is TRBJ1-2, the V gene TRBV11-2; 7 bases align to TRBD1. V lost 5 bases, J lost 6 bases, and 15 bases stayed unmatched. Germline V gives CDR1 SGHAT, CDR2 FQNNGV. The CDR3 is 16 amino acids. CDR3: CASSRGSTGSPDGYTF. The CDR3 DNA is TGTGCCAGCAGCCGTGGCTCGACAGGGAGCCCCGATGGCTACACCTTC.

The chain recombines TRBV6-2 or TRBV6-3 with TRBJ2-7; tentative D call: TRBD1 (6 bases). V lost 3 bases, J lost 3 bases, and 15 bases lay in between. Germline loops: CDR1 MNHEY, CDR2 SVGEGT. The CDR3 covers 15 residues. The CDR3 sequence: CASSYTGNWGYEQYF. The CDR3 DNA reads TGTGCCAGCAGTTATACAGGGAATTGGGGCTACGAGCAGTACTTC.

The CDR3 DNA reads TGTGCCAGCAGCCCAAAGGGCGGGTGGGCTAGCGGGAGATCGCGGTGGGGTACGCAGTATTTT. It codes for CASSPKGGWASGRSRWGTQYF. J is TRBJ2-3 and V is TRBV7-3, with TRBD2 identical over 10 bases. Trimming cost V 5 bases and J 8 bases; bases outside gene matches: 28. The CDR3 extends over 21 amino acids. The germline V gene encodes CDR1 SGHTA and CDR2 FQGTGA.

This clone showed up just once. The CDR3 sequence is CASSFQALDRDSNYGYTF. The DNA for the CDR3 is TGTGCCAGTAGTTTCCAAGCCCTCGACAGGGACTCTAACTATGGCTACACCTTC. This rearrangement joins TRBV19 to TRBJ1-2; 7 positions agree with TRBD1. The V gene end was trimmed by 5 bases and the J gene end by 0 bases; junction bases not matched to a gene: 15. From germline, CDR1 is LNHDA and CDR2 SQIVND (reference sequence). The CDR3 is made up of 18 amino acids.

The genes are TRBV6-2 or TRBV6-3 and TRBJ2-1; 12 bases line up with TRBD2. The trim removed 2 bases at V and 7 bases at J, leaving 6 bases unmatched. Germline V gene lookup returns CDR1 MNHEY and CDR2 SVGEGT. This CDR3 comprises 16 residues. CDR3 nucleotide sequence: TGTGCCAGCAGTTACGGGCCTAGCGGGAGGGGGAATGAGCAGTTCTTC. This encodes CASSYGPSGRGNEQFF.

The CDR3 DNA reads TGTGCCAGCAGTTACTCGGGGGGACGGCCGAACACTGAAGCTTTCTTT. Protein product: CASSYSGGRPNTEAFF. The chain recombines TRBV6-5 with TRBJ1-1, with D maybe TRBD1 (5 bases). V lost 0 bases and J 1 base, leaving 12 bases between the germline ends. The CDR3 runs to 16 residues. The V gene's germline CDR1 is MNHEY and CDR2 SVGAGI.

V and J are TRBV30 and TRBJ2-5; D perhaps matches TRBD1 (5 bases). The CDR3 is made up of 12 amino acids. The V and J ends lost 3 bases and 5 bases respectively, with 10 bases between them. Germline V gene data show CDR1 as GTSNPN and CDR2 as SVGIG (reference sequence). In DNA, the CDR3 is TGTGCCTGGAGCAGGGTTGGGGAGACCCAGTACTTC. Protein sequence: CAWSRVGETQYF.

CDR3 in DNA: TGTGCCACCAGCCGAACCCGGGACAGTAACGAAAAACTGTTTTTT. It yields the protein CATSRTRDSNEKLFF. This rearrangement joins TRBV15 to TRBJ1-4, with 7 nucleotides matching TRBD1. Losses at the gene ends were 5 bases for V and 8 bases for J; bases not matched to a gene: 11. This CDR3 has 15 amino acids. Germline loops: CDR1 LNHNV, CDR2 YYDKDF (reference sequence).